This record covers a single TCR beta chain. Its antigen remains unidentified. The tumor samples were collected prior to definitive surgery or chemotherapy. The data are from a study of high-grade serous ovarian cancer treatment subgroups. At the level of the study: On average, 14,192 reads and 6,500 to 8,000 unique TCR beta rearrangements were obtained per sample.

Findings and caveats of the study: Bulk tumor TCR sequencing gave no spatial information. Clonal relatedness tracked neoantigen level, and by trend copy number and mutation load. Tumors within one patient showed repertoire similarity of roughly 0.11 to 0.8.

TCRdb's table, derived via immunoSEQ multiplex PCR, lists solely in-frame clones and lacks some. The table shows around 4,500 clones, with 70% to 80% occurring only once. Losses at the gene ends were 0 bases for V and 2 bases for J; bases not matched to a gene: 6. This CDR3 has 16 residues. From germline, CDR1 is SGHRS and CDR2 YFSETQ. The rearrangement joins TRBV5-1 to TRBJ2-3; TRBD1 aligns across 7 bases. The receptor's source is a human donor with high-grade serous ovarian cancer. Sequencing input: tumor tissue. CDR3 protein: CASSLGRTGVTDTQYF. The CDR3 region has the DNA TGCGCCAGCAGCTTGGGACGAACAGGGGTCACAGATACGCAGTATTTT.